Listed here are 10 T cell receptor beta chains from one sample, sequenced in a study of spatial heterogeneity in lung cancer. TCRdb called the 5' RACE reads again in MiXCR, with one record for every CDR3 protein. Of about 19,000 distinct CDR3 sequences listed, less than 12% were seen once; the top ten hold 36%. Documented time point: blood at routine non-recurrence follow-up after resection. The sequences come from PBMCs, collected at follow-up. The receptors were gathered from a female donor with early-stage non-small cell lung cancer.

This CDR3 is CASSRGAYNEQFF. For the CDR3, the DNA is TGCGCCAGCAGCCGGGGGGCCTACAATGAGCAGTTCTTC. This chain connects TRBV4-3 to TRBJ2-1, with D perhaps matching TRBD2 (6 bases). V dropped 4 bases and J dropped 2 bases, with 6 bases sitting between them. The CDR3 has 13 residues. CDR1 is LGHNA, CDR2 YSLEER, per germline.

This clonotype appeared a few times. This chain connects TRBV24-1 to TRBJ2-1; D call uncertain. Trimming pared 9 bases from V and 6 bases from J, leaving 14 bases between. CDR1 is KGHDR and CDR2 is SFDVKD in the germline V gene. The CDR3 totals 13 residues. Written as DNA, the CDR3 is TGTGCCACCGCCCTTGGGATCGCCAATGAGCAGTTCTTC. Its protein product is CATALGIANEQFF.

This clonotype was seen many times. V is TRBV20-1 and J is TRBJ2-1; tentative D call: TRBD2 (5 bases). This CDR3 has 13 residues. Germline CDR1 reads DFQATT; CDR2 reads SNEGSKA (reference sequence). V lost 3 bases to trimming and J lost 6 bases, with 12 bases between them. CDR3 DNA: TGCAGTGCTAGTGCTAGGGCGGGCAATGAGCAGTTCTTC. As protein: CSASARAGNEQFF.

This clonotype was observed many times. This sequence joins TRBV9 and TRBJ2-5; the D gene could be TRBD1 or TRBD2 (6 bases each). The CDR3 is 15 residues long. Trimming took 3 bases from V and 2 from J, leaving 14 bases between them. CDR1 and CDR2 (germline): SGDLS, YYNGEE. The CDR3 is CASSARLGGQETQYF. The CDR3 coding sequence is TGTGCCAGCAGCGCGAGACTAGGGGGACAAGAGACCCAGTACTTC.

This clonotype was detected ten times or more. This chain uses TRBV7-6 with TRBJ2-1; 11 bases agree with TRBD2. The CDR3 loop spans 15 amino acids. The germline gives CDR1 SGHVS, CDR2 FNYEAQ. Trimming cost V 6 bases and J 6 bases; bases outside gene matches: 7. CDR3 DNA: TGTGCCAGCAGGGCTGAGACTAGCGGGACCAATGAGCAGTTCTTC. Residues: CASRAETSGTNEQFF.

This clonotype was found once. The rearrangement links TRBV12-3 or TRBV12-4 to TRBJ1-1; no clear D. There are 12 residues in the CDR3. Trimming shortened V by 5 bases and J by 10 bases, and 14 bases separated the two germline ends. CDR3 sequence: CASSPGGFGAFF. The CDR3 coding sequence is TGTGCCAGCAGTCCCGGAGGGTTTGGAGCTTTCTTT.

This chain uses TRBV7-2 with TRBJ2-2, with 8 bases that match TRBD2. The junction had 5 bases not matched to a gene; V was cut back by 4 bases and J by 4 bases. The CDR3 extends over 15 amino acids. Looked up from germline, CDR1 is SGHTA and CDR2 is FQGNSA. CDR3 loop: CASSSAAGGTGELFF. The CDR3 nucleotides are TGTGCCAGCAGCTCTGCGGCGGGGGGCACCGGGGAGCTGTTTTTT.

This clonotype was observed many times. The chain recombines TRBV7-3 with TRBJ2-1, with D maybe TRBD2 (6 bases). V shed 2 bases and J shed 6 bases, with 11 bases lying between them. The CDR3 is 14 residues long. Germline values: CDR1 SGHTA, CDR2 FQGTGA. In DNA form, the CDR3 reads TGTGCCAGCAGCTTAGGGGGAGGAACCAATGAGCAGTTCTTC. This sequence encodes CASSLGGGTNEQFF.

This clonotype is classed as medium-sized. V usage is TRBV7-6 and J usage is TRBJ1-2, with D possibly being TRBD1 (5 bases). Germline V CDR1 and CDR2: SGHVS, FNYEAQ. This CDR3 contains 15 residues. V was clipped by 5 bases and J by 6 bases, with 19 bases between them. The CDR3 loop is CASSVGLPTPHGYTF. In DNA form, the CDR3 reads TGTGCCAGCAGCGTGGGACTCCCCACGCCTCATGGCTACACCTTC. Looking up the rest from reference TRBV7-6 and TRBJ1-2 gives the full variable domain: GAGVSQSPRYKVTKRGQDVALRCDPISGHVSLYWYRQALGQGPEFLTYFNYEAQQDKSGLPNDRFSAERPEGSISTLTIQRTEQRDSAMYRCASSVGLPTPHGYTFGSGTRLTVV.

This clonotype came up a few times. A much larger clone differs by one base, so this may be a read error. The genes are TRBV4-1 and TRBJ2-1; weak D call: TRBD2 (6 bases). CDR3 size: 16 residues. Trimming shortened V by 5 bases and J by 3 bases, and 17 bases separated the two germline ends. The germline V gene encodes CDR1 MGHRA and CDR2 YSYEKL. The CDR3 nucleotides are TGCGCCAGCAGCGATCGGGGGAATGATTGCTACAATGAGCAGTTCTTC. It is translated as CASSDRGNDCYNEQFF.